The 27 T cell receptor beta chains in this list originate from one sample, sequenced in a study of blood T cell repertoires in COVID-19. Repertoires were generated with immunoSEQ multiplex PCR, while TCRdb's copy carries only in-frame clones and drops some. The sample shows about 220,000 clones, 75% to 85% of them seen only once. The sample was peripheral blood. These receptors came from a woman aged 70-85 years with COVID-19, enrolled during active disease.

The rearrangement uses TRBV2 and TRBJ1-1, with D tentatively TRBD1 (5 bases). Between the trimmed V and J ends, which lost 6 bases and 0 bases, there was a span of 17 bases. The CDR3 is 16 residues long. Germline V gives CDR1 SNHLY, CDR2 FYNNEI. The DNA for the CDR3 is TGTGCCAGCAGCGCCACAGGCCACGAATTGAACACTGAAGCTTTCTTT. Protein: CASSATGHELNTEAFF.

The J gene is TRBJ1-1, the V gene TRBV19; 11 bases fit TRBD1. Germline assignment: CDR1 LNHDA and CDR2 SQIVND (reference sequence). The trim removed 6 bases at V and 2 bases at J, leaving 11 bases unmatched. This CDR3 spans 17 amino acids. The CDR3 nucleotides are TGTGCCAGTAGAGCCGGGACAGGGGGATCGAAAAACACTGAAGCTTTCTTT. Amino acids: CASRAGTGGSKNTEAFF.

This clone was counted between two and nine times. The chain couples TRBV7-8 to TRBJ2-7; 7 bases align to TRBD1. The germline V gene encodes CDR1 SGHVS and CDR2 FQNEAQ. This CDR3 is 13 amino acids long. V lost 3 bases, J lost 6 bases, and 5 bases stayed unmatched. The CDR3 nucleotides are TGTGCCAGCAGCTTCGACAGGGCTTCCGAGCAGTACTTC. It translates to CASSFDRASEQYF.

The chain employs TRBV7-2 and TRBJ1-2; TRBD1 matches 8 bases. Trimming cost V 1 base and J 2 bases; bases outside gene matches: 6. There are 16 residues in the CDR3. Per germline, CDR1 SGHTA and CDR2 FQGNSA. The CDR3 coding sequence is TGTGCCAGCAGCTTAGTCGGAGCAGGGGGCAACTATGGCTACACCTTC. Amino acids: CASSLVGAGGNYGYTF. The full variable domain, rest sourced from reference TRBV7-2 and TRBJ1-2, is GAGVSQSPSNKVTEKGKDVELRCDPISGHTALYWYRQSLGQGLEFLIYFQGNSAPDKSGLPSDRFSAERTGGSVSTLTIQRTQQEDSAVYLCASSLVGAGGNYGYTFGSGTRLTVV.

This chain joins TRBV2 and TRBJ1-3; unclear D gene. Germline CDR1 and CDR2: SNHLY and FYNNEI. The CDR3 has 14 residues. Trimming took off 8 bases at V and 0 bases at J, with 11 bases between the two ends. CDR3 in amino acids: CASQSGYSGNTIYF. CDR3 DNA sequence: TGTGCCAGCCAGAGCGGCTACTCTGGAAACACCATATATTTT.

The gene calls are TRBV11-2 and TRBJ2-1, with D possibly being TRBD2 (5 bases). Trimming removed 0 bases from V and 7 bases from J, with 10 bases in between. The germline gives CDR1 SGHAT, CDR2 FQNNGV. The CDR3 contains 14 residues. The CDR3 sequence is CASSLENLANEQFF. CDR3 DNA: TGTGCCAGCAGCTTAGAGAATCTAGCTAATGAGCAGTTCTTC.

The V gene is TRBV18, the J gene TRBJ1-4; 7 bases map to TRBD1. The junction had 10 bases not matched to a gene; V was cut back by 1 base and J by 2 bases. The CDR3 is 18 residues long. The germline V gene has CDR1 KGHSH and CDR2 LQKENI. The CDR3 DNA reads as TGTGCCAGCTCACCACTGGTGCTCTCGACAGGGACTAATGAAAAACTGTTTTTT. Amino acids: CASSPLVLSTGTNEKLFF. Full variable domain (outside the CDR3, taken from reference TRBV18 and TRBJ1-4): NAGVMQNPRHLVRRRGQEARLRCSPMKGHSHVYWYRQLPEEGLKFMVYLQKENIIDESGMPKERFSAEFPKEGPSILRIQQVVRGDSAAYFCASSPLVLSTGTNEKLFFGSGTQLSVL.

This rearrangement joins TRBV2 to TRBJ2-7; perhaps TRBD2 as D (6 bases). Looked up from germline, CDR1 is SNHLY and CDR2 is FYNNEI. Trimming removed 7 bases from V and 3 bases from J, with 19 bases in between. CDR3 length equals 15 residues. CDR3 residues: CASMRGPGLLYEQYF. The CDR3 nucleotides are TGTGCCAGCATGAGGGGCCCGGGACTCCTCTACGAGCAGTACTTC.

The chain uses TRBV5-4 and TRBJ2-7, with 10 bases aligning to TRBD2. CDR3 length: 15 residues. Germline trimming cut 4 bases from V and 0 bases from J; bases unmatched to any gene: 4. Germline lookup yields CDR1 SGHNT and CDR2 YYREEE (reference sequence). This CDR3 is CASSTGLADSYEQYF. For the CDR3, the DNA is TGTGCCAGCAGCACTGGACTAGCGGACTCCTACGAGCAGTACTTC.

V gene TRBV7-9 combines with J gene TRBJ1-2, with 7 bases that match TRBD1. Germline V gene data show CDR1 as SEHNR and CDR2 as FQNEAQ (reference sequence). The CDR3 runs to 16 residues. Trimming at V came to 4 bases and at J to 0 bases, leaving 8 bases not matched to a gene. For the CDR3, the DNA is TGTGCCAGCAGCTCGACAGGGCCCCAAGCTAACTATGGCTACACCTTC. Translated, it gives CASSSTGPQANYGYTF. Full variable domain (outside the CDR3, taken from reference TRBV7-9 and TRBJ1-2): DTGVSQNPRHKITKRGQNVTFRCDPISEHNRLYWYRQTLGQGPEFLTYFQNEAQLEKSRLLSDRFSAERPKGSFSTLEIQRTEQGDSAMYLCASSSTGPQANYGYTFGSGTRLTVV.

The chain links TRBV18 to TRBJ1-1; D is possibly TRBD1 (5 bases). This CDR3 has 15 residues. V lost 6 bases to trimming and J lost 4 bases, with 18 bases between them. Germline assignment: CDR1 KGHSH and CDR2 LQKENI. This chain's CDR3 is CASSRRVGGGTEAFF. CDR3 DNA: TGTGCCAGCTCCCGCCGGGTGGGGGGGGGCACTGAAGCTTTCTTT.

CDR3 DNA: TGTGCCAGCAGCCTTCAACCCGACAGGTCCAGGGATACGCAGTATTTT. Protein: CASSLQPDRSRDTQYF. The V gene is TRBV16, the J gene TRBJ2-3, with a tentative D call TRBD1 (6 bases). Germline CDR1 is KGHSY and CDR2 is FQNENV. The length of the CDR3 is 16 residues. V was trimmed by 4 bases and J by 6 bases, leaving 20 bases between them.

The chain recombines TRBV6-5 with TRBJ2-1, with TRBD1 matching over 9 bases. The CDR3 length is 15 residues. Trimming at V came to 0 bases and at J to 9 bases, leaving 6 bases not matched to a gene. The germline V gene has CDR1 MNHEY and CDR2 SVGAGI. CDR3 in amino acids: CASSYSGQGTGEQFF. In nucleotides, the CDR3 is TGTGCCAGCAGTTACTCCGGACAGGGGACGGGTGAGCAGTTCTTC.

The chain joins TRBV21-1 to TRBJ1-2; TRBD1, as called in the table, went unchecked against the DNA. TRBV21-1 is designated a pseudogene. This CDR3 spans 18 amino acids. CDR3: CASSLLAGTGFLGYGYTF. CDR3 bases: TGTGCCAGCAGCCTCCTAGCCGGGACAGGGTTCCTTGGCTATGGCTACACCTTC.

The chain uses TRBV7-2 and TRBJ2-7; 7 nucleotides agree with TRBD1. The V gene's germline CDR1 is SGHTA and CDR2 FQGNSA. CDR3 size: 14 residues. With 6 bases clipped from V and 2 bases from J, the junction kept 7 bases outside the gene matches. For the CDR3, the DNA is TGTGCCAGCAGACCTGACAGGGTAACCTACGAGCAGTACTTC. Its translation is CASRPDRVTYEQYF.

The J gene is TRBJ2-7, the V gene TRBV6-5; 7 bases map to TRBD2. This CDR3 spans 13 amino acids. The trim removed 6 bases at V and 3 bases at J, leaving 5 bases unmatched. CDR1 is MNHEY and CDR2 is SVGAGI in the germline V gene. This chain's CDR3 is CASRQPGGYEQYF. CDR3 nucleotides: TGTGCCAGCAGGCAACCGGGAGGCTACGAGCAGTACTTC.

The chain has TRBV5-6 and TRBJ2-3, with 9 bases identical to TRBD2. The CDR3 totals 17 residues. Trimming at V came to 4 bases and at J to 2 bases, leaving 11 bases not matched to a gene. Germline lookup yields CDR1 SGHDT and CDR2 YYEEEE. The CDR3: CASSTRWLAGNTDTQYF. CDR3 bases: TGTGCCAGCAGCACCAGGTGGCTAGCGGGGAACACAGATACGCAGTATTTT.

This sequence joins TRBV11-2 and TRBJ2-3; tentative D call: TRBD1 (5 bases). Germline assignment: CDR1 SGHAT and CDR2 FQNNGV. The CDR3 is 16 amino acids. The V end lost 1 base, the J end lost 2 bases, and 13 bases lay between the germline ends. CDR3: CASSLVVGGHTDTQYF. The DNA for the CDR3 is TGTGCCAGCAGCTTAGTCGTCGGTGGACACACAGATACGCAGTATTTT.

The V gene is TRBV18, the J gene TRBJ2-7, with D uncertain. Germline values: CDR1 KGHSH, CDR2 LQKENI. V was shortened by 1 base and J by 3 bases, with 10 bases between the two germline ends. This CDR3 spans 14 amino acids. CDR3 region: CASSPQRHSYEQYF. The CDR3 DNA sequence: TGTGCCAGCTCACCACAAAGGCACAGCTACGAGCAGTACTTC.

This chain connects TRBV7-8 to TRBJ2-1; 8 bases agree with TRBD2. Trimming took 7 bases from V and 5 from J; bases not matched to a gene: 7. CDR3 length: 14 amino acids. Germline assignment: CDR1 SGHVS and CDR2 FQNEAQ. As DNA, the CDR3 is TGTGCCAGCAAAAAACTAGCGGCAAACAATGAGCAGTTCTTC. Residues: CASKKLAANNEQFF.

V and J are TRBV5-1 and TRBJ2-7, with 10 bases identical to TRBD2. Germline values: CDR1 SGHRS, CDR2 YFSETQ. The CDR3 runs 14 residues. V lost 7 bases to trimming and J lost 4 bases; unmatched junction nucleotides: 8. The CDR3 loop is CASSTSGVIYEQYF. CDR3 sequence (DNA): TGCGCCAGCTCCACTAGCGGGGTCATATACGAGCAGTACTTC.

The chain combines TRBV3-1 (or the pseudogene TRBV3-2) with TRBJ2-4, with D unclear. V lost 3 bases and J 7 bases, leaving 13 bases between the germline ends. CDR1 and CDR2 (germline): LGHDT, YNNKEL (reference sequence). The CDR3 is 14 amino acids. CDR3 region: CASSQSQAYNIQYF. The CDR3 DNA sequence: TGTGCCAGCAGCCAGAGTCAGGCCTACAACATTCAGTACTTC.

The chain uses TRBV10-3 and TRBJ1-1; no firm D call. The V gene lost 6 bases and the J gene lost 0 bases, with 8 bases spanning the gap. The CDR3 is made up of 13 amino acids. CDR1 ENHRY and CDR2 SYGVKD come from the germline V gene. For the CDR3, the DNA is TGTGCCATCAGGGACTTCATGAACACTGAAGCTTTCTTT. Its protein is CAIRDFMNTEAFF.

The chain carries TRBV5-1 and TRBJ1-6; D uncertain. The CDR3 extends over 15 amino acids. Germline V CDR1 and CDR2: SGHRS, YFSETQ. V lost 0 bases and J 7 bases, leaving 11 bases between the germline ends. The CDR3 protein is CASSLAGSHNSPLHF. CDR3 in DNA: TGCGCCAGCAGCTTGGCGGGGTCTCACAATTCACCCCTCCACTTT.

The V call is TRBV5-1, the J call TRBJ2-3, with TRBD2 matching over 11 bases. The CDR3 has 18 residues. Germline V gene data show CDR1 as SGHRS and CDR2 as YFSETQ. Trimming took 1 base from V and 0 from J; bases not matched to a gene: 7. The CDR3 sequence is CASSLWLAGGTSTDTQYF. CDR3 bases: TGCGCCAGCAGCTTGTGGCTAGCGGGGGGTACTAGCACAGATACGCAGTATTTT.

This clone showed up just once. The chain uses TRBV2 and TRBJ2-7; D gene ambiguous. Between the trimmed V and J ends, which lost 5 bases and 0 bases, there was a span of 14 bases. This CDR3 region has 15 residues. Germline values: CDR1 SNHLY, CDR2 FYNNEI. For the CDR3, the DNA is TGTGCCAGCAGTTTCCCCAGGCCTCCCTCCTACGAGCAGTACTTC. It encodes CASSFPRPPSYEQYF.

The CDR3 region is CASQDITVGYEQYF. The CDR3 region has the DNA TGCGCCAGCCAGGACATTACGGTGGGCTACGAGCAGTACTTC. This sequence joins TRBV10-2 and TRBJ2-7, with D perhaps TRBD1 (5 bases). V was trimmed by 8 bases and J by 3 bases, leaving 17 bases between them. This CDR3 has 14 residues. In germline, CDR1 is WSHSY, CDR2 SAAADI.